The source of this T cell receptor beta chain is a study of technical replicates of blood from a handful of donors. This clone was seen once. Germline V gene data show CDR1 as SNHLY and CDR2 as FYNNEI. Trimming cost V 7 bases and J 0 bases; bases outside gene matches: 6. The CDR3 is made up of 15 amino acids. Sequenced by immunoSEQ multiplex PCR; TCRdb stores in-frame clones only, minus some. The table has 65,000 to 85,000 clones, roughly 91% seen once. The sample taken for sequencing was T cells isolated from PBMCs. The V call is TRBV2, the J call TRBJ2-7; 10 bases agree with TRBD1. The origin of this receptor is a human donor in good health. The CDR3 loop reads CASKSGTGVSYEQYF. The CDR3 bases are TGTGCCAGCAAATCCGGGACAGGGGTCTCCTACGAGCAGTACTTC.